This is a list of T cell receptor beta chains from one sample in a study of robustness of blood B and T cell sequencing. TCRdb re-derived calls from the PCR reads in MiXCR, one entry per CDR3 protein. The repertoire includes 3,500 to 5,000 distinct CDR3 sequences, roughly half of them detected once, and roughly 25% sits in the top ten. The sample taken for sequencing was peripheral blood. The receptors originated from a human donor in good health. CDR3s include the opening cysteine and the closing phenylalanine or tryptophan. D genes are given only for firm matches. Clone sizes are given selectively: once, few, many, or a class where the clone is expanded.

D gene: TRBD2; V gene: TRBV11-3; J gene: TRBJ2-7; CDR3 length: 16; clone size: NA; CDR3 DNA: TGTGCCAGCAGCTTAGGTCTTTCGACTAGCGGCTACGAGCAGTACTTC; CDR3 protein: CASSLGLSTSGYEQYF
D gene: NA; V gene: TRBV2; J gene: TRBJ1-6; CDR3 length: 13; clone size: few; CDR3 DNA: TGTGCCAGCACGGGGGAGAATAATTCACCCCTCCACTTT; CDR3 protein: CASTGENNSPLHF
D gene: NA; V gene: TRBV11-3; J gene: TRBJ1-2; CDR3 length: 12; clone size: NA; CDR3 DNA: TGTGCCAGCAGCCGGGGCCTCTATGGCTACACCTTC; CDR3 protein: CASSRGLYGYTF
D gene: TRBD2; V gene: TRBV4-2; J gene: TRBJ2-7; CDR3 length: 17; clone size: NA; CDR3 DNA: TGTGCCAGCAGCCAAGAGGTTCTAGCGGGGCGTTCCTACGAGCAGTACTTC; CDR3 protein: CASSQEVLAGRSYEQYF
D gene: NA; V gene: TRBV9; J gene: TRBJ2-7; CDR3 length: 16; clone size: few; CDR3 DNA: TGTGCCAGCAGCGTAAGGTCTGTGTCGGCGATCTACGAGCAGTACTTC; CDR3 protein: CASSVRSVSAIYEQYF
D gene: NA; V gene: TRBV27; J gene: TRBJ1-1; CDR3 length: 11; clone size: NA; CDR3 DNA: TGTGCCAGCAGGGCTAACACTGAAGCTTTCTTT; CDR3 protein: CASRANTEAFF
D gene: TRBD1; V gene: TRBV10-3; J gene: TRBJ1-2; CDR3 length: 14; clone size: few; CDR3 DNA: TGTGCCATCAGAGCAGGGGGGACTAACTATGGCTACACCTTC; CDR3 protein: CAIRAGGTNYGYTF
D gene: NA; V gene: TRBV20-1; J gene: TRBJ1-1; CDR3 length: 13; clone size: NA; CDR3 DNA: TGCAGTGCTAGTAAGGTTGGAGGCACTGAAGCTTTCTTT; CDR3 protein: CSASKVGGTEAFF
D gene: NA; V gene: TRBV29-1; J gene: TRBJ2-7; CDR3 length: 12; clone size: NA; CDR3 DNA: TGCAGCGTTCTGCACAGCTCCTACGAGCAGTACTTC; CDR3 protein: CSVLHSSYEQYF
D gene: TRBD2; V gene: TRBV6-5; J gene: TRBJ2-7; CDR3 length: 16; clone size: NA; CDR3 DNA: TGTGCCAGCAGTCCTACCCTAGCGGGGGCCTCCTACGAGCAGTACTTC; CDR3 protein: CASSPTLAGASYEQYF
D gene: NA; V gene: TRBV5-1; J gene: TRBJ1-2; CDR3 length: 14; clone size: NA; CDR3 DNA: TGCGCCAGCAGCTTGACACTGAGGGACTATGGCTACACCTTC; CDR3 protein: CASSLTLRDYGYTF
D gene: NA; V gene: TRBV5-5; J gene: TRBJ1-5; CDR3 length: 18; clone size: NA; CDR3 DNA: TGTGCCAGCAGCCTACGCGGCGGGTATGAGACAGTAGTACAGCCCCAGCATTTT; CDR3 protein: CASSLRGGYETVVQPQHF
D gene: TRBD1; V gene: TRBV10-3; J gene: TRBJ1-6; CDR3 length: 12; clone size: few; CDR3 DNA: TGTGCCACGCAGGGGGTTGGCTCACCCCTCCACTTT; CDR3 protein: CATQGVGSPLHF
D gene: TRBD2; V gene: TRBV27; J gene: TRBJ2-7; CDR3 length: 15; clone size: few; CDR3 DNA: TGTGCCAGCAGTCCCCAGGCTAGCGGGCCGTTATCGCAGTACTTC; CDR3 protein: CASSPQASGPLSQYF
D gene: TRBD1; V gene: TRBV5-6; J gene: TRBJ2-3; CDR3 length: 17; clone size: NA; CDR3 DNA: TGTGCCAGCAGCTCCAGGACAGGGCGGAAGGTGACAGATACGCAGTATTTT; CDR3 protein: CASSSRTGRKVTDTQYF